Detailed here is one T cell receptor beta chain. Antigen unknown. Looked up from germline, CDR1 is SGHRS and CDR2 is YFSETQ. The CDR3 has 18 amino acids. V shed 1 base, J shed 6 bases, and the junction held 13 bases outside the gene matches. This sample is drawn from a study of T cell responses to AZD1222 COVID-19 vaccine. Data came from immunoSEQ multiplex PCR; TCRdb stores just in-frame clones and leaves some out. The table includes approximately 57,000 clones, more than 75% detected once. Findings and caveats of the study: Elevations in Spike-specific TCR breadth and depth followed administration of two AZD1222 doses.

The chain combines TRBV5-1 with TRBJ2-2; 9 bases agree with TRBD2. Sample: peripheral blood, taken on day 0 of AZD1222 vaccination. The receptor was isolated from an adult in good health. This chain's CDR3 is CASSLSSGSVWLAGELFF. The DNA of the CDR3 is TGCGCCAGCAGCTTGAGTAGCGGGAGTGTTTGGTTAGCCGGGGAGCTGTTTTTT.